This T cell receptor (beta chain) was retrieved from a study of T cells in localized non-small cell lung cancer. Germline loops: CDR1 WNHNN, CDR2 SYGVQD (reference sequence). This CDR3 is built from 17 residues. V shed 0 bases, J shed 6 bases, and the junction held 13 bases outside the gene matches. This clone was counted a few times. Its antigen is currently unknown. Generated by immunoSEQ multiplex PCR, the TCRdb table keeps only in-frame clones and is missing some. The data show about 17,000 clones, about 86% seen once. Findings of the study overall: Appearances in adjacent lung were noted for a median approximately 61 of the top 100 tumor clones. Higher adjacent-lung clonality was associated with shorter survival. Uninvolved adjacent lung had the highest recorded T cell clonality, with tumor below it. A single tumor region was sequenced, leaving heterogeneity possible.

The sample here was peripheral blood, taken before any cancer treatment. The chain has TRBV10-1 and TRBJ1-2; 7 bases are a match to TRBD1. This receptor was identified in a male donor older than 55 with stage III lung adenocarcinoma. CDR3 sequence (DNA): TGCGCCAGCAGTGAGTCCGCGGGACAGTGGCTATTCGATGGCTACACCTTC. Encoded protein: CASSESAGQWLFDGYTF.